This T cell receptor (beta chain) is drawn from a study of early stage breast cancer tumors. General observations from the study: Tumors had around 2.3-fold higher T cell density than normal breast. Comparing each tissue with blood distinguished tumor from normal in about 90% of the 16 patients. Most shared enriched TCRB sequences were commonly generated ones.

Deletions cut 3 bases from V and 2 bases from J, with 11 bases between. The CDR3 contains 15 residues. In germline, CDR1 is SGHAT, CDR2 FQNNGV. The data were produced by immunoSEQ multiplex PCR, yet TCRdb's version contains in-frame clones alone and is incomplete. The sample includes nearly 70,000 clones, 65% to 85% of them seen just once. Turning to this clone: Its antigen is unknown.

The source of this sequence is a person aged 40-50 years with breast cancer. The V gene is TRBV11-2, the J gene TRBJ2-1, with a weak D call TRBD2 (5 bases). The sequenced material came from blood. Here the CDR3 DNA reads TGTGCCAGCAGCTTGGACTCCTCCCCCTACAATGAGCAGTTCTTC. It yields the protein CASSLDSSPYNEQFF.